This T cell receptor (beta chain) was sequenced in a study of a mutant IDH1 vaccine in newly diagnosed glioma. As for the study in general: Either 4-6 weeks after radiotherapy alone or alongside temozolomide, vaccination was begun.

Points on this clone: Its target is unknown.

Assay used: immunoSEQ multiplex PCR; TCRdb lists only in-frame clones, some missing. The sample shows about 65,000 clones, more than 75% of them seen only once. Germline CDR1 reads SGHTA; CDR2 reads FQGNSA. The CDR3 is 14 amino acids. Time point defined: week 23, last vaccination. All doses held 300 ug of mutant IDH1 20-mer peptide, with topical imiquimod. The sequence came from a man aged 25-45 years with glioma. The sequences come from PBMCs, collected from a glioma patient whose treatment included an IDH1 peptide vaccine. The V gene is TRBV7-2, the J gene TRBJ2-5; D ambiguous. Judging by the DNA end, TRBJ2-7 fits better; the J call may be wrong. In nucleotides, the CDR3 is TGTGCCAGCAGCCACGCATCGGTCTCCTACGAGCAGTACTTC. Translated, it gives CASSHASVSYEQYF.